The 29 T cell receptor beta chains reported below all come from one sample, sequenced in a study of shared clonotypes between healthy human individuals. As defined, naive CD8 cells were CD45RO-negative and positively selected for CCR7, with terminally differentiated effector memory CD45RA+ cells excluded. The method was immunoSEQ multiplex PCR; TCRdb's version includes in-frame clones alone and lacks a portion of them. The sample records 2 million or so clones, less than 95% being singletons. The sequenced material came from naive CD8+ T cells sorted from blood. Receptors originate from a man younger than 30 in good health.

V gene TRBV4-3 combines with J gene TRBJ1-1, with a possible D match to TRBD1 (5 bases). V shed 2 bases and J shed 2 bases, with 18 bases lying between them. The V gene's germline CDR1 is LGHNA and CDR2 YSLEER. CDR3 length equals 17 residues. The DNA of the CDR3 is TGCGCCAGCAGCCAAATCTCAGGGACTTTCGCAAACACTGAAGCTTTCTTT. It yields the protein CASSQISGTFANTEAFF.

This rearrangement joins TRBV5-8 to TRBJ1-1; D uncertain. This CDR3 has 13 residues. From germline, CDR1 is SGHTS and CDR2 YDEGEE. Trimming removed 2 bases at V and 3 bases at J, with 8 bases between. CDR3 bases: TGTGCCAGCAGCTTAGGAGAGGACACTGAAGCTTTCTTT. This translates into CASSLGEDTEAFF.

The chain couples TRBV30 to TRBJ1-5, with D possibly matching TRBD1 (6 bases). Germline values: CDR1 GTSNPN, CDR2 SVGIG (reference sequence). The CDR3 spans 15 residues. Trimming pared 3 bases from V and 4 bases from J, leaving 16 bases between. DNA of the CDR3: TGTGCCTGGAGCCCCACAGGGTCTGCTAATCAGCCCCAGCATTTT. Its protein is CAWSPTGSANQPQHF.

This chain joins TRBV10-3 and TRBJ2-4; 10 bases line up with TRBD2. This CDR3 spans 19 amino acids. CDR1 and CDR2 (germline): ENHRY, SYGVKD. V shed 0 bases and J 10 bases; nucleotides not matched to a gene: 18. The chain's CDR3 is CAISESIVVASGGEIIQYF. CDR3 DNA sequence: TGTGCCATCAGTGAGTCGATTGTAGTAGCTAGCGGGGGAGAAATTATTCAGTACTTC.

In this sample, this clone turned up a few times. The gene calls are TRBV9 and TRBJ1-1; no clear D gene. CDR3 length equals 14 residues. Germline loops: CDR1 SGDLS, CDR2 YYNGEE. The ends were cut back, 2 bases at V and 1 base at J, with 9 bases in the middle. The chain's CDR3 is CASSVGPQNTEAFF. The CDR3 DNA sequence: TGTGCCAGCAGCGTTGGACCCCAGAACACTGAAGCTTTCTTT.

This chain uses TRBV9 with TRBJ2-4, with D possibly TRBD2 on 5 matching bases. The CDR3 spans 14 residues. V was clipped by 4 bases and J by 3 bases, with 11 bases between them. CDR1 and CDR2 from the germline V gene are SGDLS and YYNGEE. DNA of the CDR3: TGTGCCAGCAGCCCGGGGAATGACAAAAACATTCAGTACTTC. Translated: CASSPGNDKNIQYF.

The chain links TRBV28 to TRBJ2-3; 7 bases agree with TRBD2. The trim removed 3 bases at V and 1 base at J, leaving 16 bases unmatched. CDR3 length equals 19 residues. Germline CDR1 is MDHEN and CDR2 is SYDVKM. As DNA, the CDR3 is TGTGCCAGCAGTTTTGTCGGGGGGTCCTTGGGGTCTGGCACAGATACGCAGTATTTT. Amino acids: CASSFVGGSLGSGTDTQYF.

This clone was counted a single time. The rearrangement links TRBV11-1 to TRBJ1-1; D is undetermined. The V and J ends lost 0 bases and 1 base respectively, with 9 bases between them. This CDR3 region has 15 residues. Germline values: CDR1 SGHAT, CDR2 FQDESV (reference sequence). The CDR3 bases are TGTGCCAGCAGCTTAGCAGGAAGTCGGAACACTGAAGCTTTCTTT. As protein: CASSLAGSRNTEAFF. Together with reference TRBV11-1 and TRBJ1-1, the CDR3 gives the full variable domain: EAEVAQSPRYKITEKSQAVAFWCDPISGHATLYWYRQILGQGPELLVQFQDESVVDDSQLPKDRFSAERLKGVDSTLKIQPAELGDSAMYLCASSLAGSRNTEAFFGQGTRLTVV.

The V and J genes are TRBV28 and TRBJ2-5; D is possibly TRBD1 (6 bases). The V and J ends lost 8 bases and 4 bases respectively, with 11 bases between them. This CDR3 spans 12 amino acids. Germline CDR1 is MDHEN and CDR2 is SYDVKM. CDR3 DNA sequence: TGTGCCAGCCAGGGGCCACGAGAGACCCAGTACTTC. This sequence encodes CASQGPRETQYF.

V and J are TRBV7-9 and TRBJ1-2; TRBD1 matches 7 bases. The V and J ends lost 5 bases and 6 bases, in that order; junction bases with no gene match: 3. Germline assignment: CDR1 SEHNR and CDR2 FQNEAQ (reference sequence). The CDR3 has 12 amino acids. The CDR3: CASSRGTDGYTF. CDR3 bases: TGTGCCAGCAGCAGGGGGACAGATGGCTACACCTTC.

The chain uses TRBV4-3 and TRBJ1-1; D is undetermined. Germline CDR1 and CDR2: LGHNA and YSLEER. Trimming removed 3 bases at V and 8 bases at J, with 7 bases between. The CDR3 is 11 amino acids. The CDR3 sequence is CASSHGREAFF. DNA for the CDR3: TGCGCCAGCAGCCACGGCAGAGAAGCTTTCTTT.

The rearrangement uses TRBV7-9 and TRBJ1-3; D uncertain. CDR1 and CDR2 (germline): SEHNR, FQNEAQ (reference sequence). V was pared by 5 bases and J by 2 bases, with 10 bases between. The CDR3 has 14 residues. As DNA, the CDR3 is TGTGCCAGCAGCCCCCGAGTTCCTGGAAACACCATATATTTT. Amino acid sequence: CASSPRVPGNTIYF.

This chain uses TRBV7-9 with TRBJ2-2; 8 positions match TRBD1. Germline CDR1 reads SEHNR; CDR2 reads FQNEAQ (reference sequence). The CDR3 covers 17 residues. The V and J ends lost 5 bases and 5 bases, in that order; junction bases with no gene match: 13. The CDR3 DNA reads TGTGCCAGCAGCCCACAGAGAGGCAGGGGGCTTACCGGGGAGCTGTTTTTT. Its translation is CASSPQRGRGLTGELFF.

The rearrangement joins TRBV6-5 to TRBJ2-1; D call uncertain. With 2 bases removed from V and 6 bases from J, the gap between germline ends came to 11 bases. Germline V lookup: CDR1 MNHEY, CDR2 SVGAGI. CDR3 length equals 14 residues. This chain's CDR3 is CASSYVTFGNEQFF. In nucleotides, the CDR3 is TGTGCCAGCAGTTACGTAACTTTTGGCAATGAGCAGTTCTTC.

The rearrangement joins TRBV5-5 to TRBJ1-5, with unresolved D. This CDR3 contains 14 residues. Trimming left V 4 bases short and J 1 base short, with 9 bases between. Germline values: CDR1 SGHKS, CDR2 YYEKEE (reference sequence). The CDR3 loop is CASSLDGSNQPQHF. The CDR3 bases are TGTGCCAGCAGCCTGGACGGAAGCAATCAGCCCCAGCATTTT.

V gene TRBV19 combines with J gene TRBJ1-4; 7 nucleotides agree with TRBD1. Germline loops: CDR1 LNHDA, CDR2 SQIVND (reference sequence). This CDR3 is built from 15 residues. The V segment lost 7 bases and the J segment 5 bases; nucleotides outside the gene matches: 10. DNA for the CDR3: TGTGCCAGTAAAGGACAGGCAGGGGGGAATGAAAAACTGTTTTTT. Translating it yields CASKGQAGGNEKLFF.

V gene TRBV5-6 combines with J gene TRBJ2-3; weak D call: TRBD2 (6 bases). V gave up 4 bases and J gave up 5 bases, with 17 bases separating them. CDR3 length: 15 amino acids. CDR1 is SGHDT, CDR2 YYEEEE, per germline. The CDR3 region is CASSPVEGLLDTQYF. The DNA for the CDR3 is TGTGCCAGCAGCCCGGTGGAGGGGCTTTTAGATACGCAGTATTTT.

As to this clone: This sample also contains other DNA sequences that code for the same CDR3. The V call is TRBV28, the J call TRBJ2-1; 7 bases fit TRBD2. CDR3 size: 14 residues. The V segment lost 1 base and the J segment 5 bases; nucleotides outside the gene matches: 2. Germline values: CDR1 MDHEN, CDR2 SYDVKM. The CDR3 spells CASSLLRGDNEQFF. As DNA, the CDR3 is TGTGCCAGCAGTTTATTACGGGGGGACAATGAGCAGTTCTTC.

The chain carries TRBV5-4 and TRBJ2-7; D is ambiguous. The CDR3 has 12 residues. Germline CDR1 SGHNT, CDR2 YYREEE (reference sequence). The ends were cut back, 4 bases at V and 7 bases at J, with 12 bases in the middle. Here the CDR3 DNA reads TGTGCCAGCAGCGTCTCTTGGGGAGAGCAGTACTTC. It codes for CASSVSWGEQYF.

V and J are TRBV6-5 and TRBJ2-5; 9 positions agree with TRBD1. Germline CDR1 is MNHEY and CDR2 is SVGAGI. The J segment lost 5 bases and the V segment lost 4 bases, leaving 5 bases of the junction unmatched. CDR3 length: 14 residues. In DNA, the CDR3 is TGTGCCAGCAGTTCAACAGGGGGCAGGGAGACCCAGTACTTC. Translation: CASSSTGGRETQYF.

About this clone: Other DNA sequences from this sample encode an identical CDR3 as well. The chain combines TRBV6-5 with TRBJ2-7; D is possibly TRBD1 (6 bases). Germline assignment: CDR1 MNHEY and CDR2 SVGAGI. The CDR3 spans 15 residues. The V end was cut by 0 bases, the J end by 3 bases, with 12 bases between. The CDR3 here is CASSYSSTGSYEQYF. For the CDR3, the DNA is TGTGCCAGCAGTTACTCCTCTACAGGGAGCTACGAGCAGTACTTC.

This clone was observed a single time. The V gene is TRBV9, the J gene TRBJ2-1, with D unresolved. CDR3 length: 12 residues. V lost 6 bases, J lost 3 bases, and 7 bases lay in between. Germline lookup yields CDR1 SGDLS and CDR2 YYNGEE. The CDR3 here is CASNVGYNEQFF. For the CDR3, the DNA is TGTGCCAGCAACGTGGGCTACAATGAGCAGTTCTTC. Full variable domain (missing parts from reference TRBV9 and TRBJ2-1): DSGVTQTPKHLITATGQRVTLRCSPRSGDLSVYWYQQSLDQGLQFLIQYYNGEERAKGNILERFSAQQFPDLHSELNLSSLELGDSALYFCASNVGYNEQFFGPGTRLTVL.

The chain uses TRBV9 and TRBJ1-1; D is perhaps TRBD1 (5 bases). The length of the CDR3 is 13 residues. Trimming took off 4 bases at V and 7 bases at J, with 14 bases between the two ends. CDR1 is SGDLS, CDR2 YYNGEE, per germline. CDR3 nucleotides: TGTGCCAGCAGCCTAAGGGGAGCTGGTGAAGCTTTCTTT. This codes for CASSLRGAGEAFF.

The rearrangement joins TRBV28 to TRBJ1-4, with unresolved D. Trimming pared 2 bases from V and 7 bases from J, leaving 8 bases between. CDR1 and CDR2 from the germline V gene are MDHEN and SYDVKM. The CDR3 totals 13 residues. The CDR3 reads CASSLISSEKLFF. Here the CDR3 DNA reads TGTGCCAGCAGTTTAATCTCTAGTGAAAAACTGTTTTTT.

The chain joins TRBV2 to TRBJ2-7; a weak D match, TRBD1 (6 bases). The germline gives CDR1 SNHLY, CDR2 FYNNEI. This CDR3 has 14 amino acids. V lost 1 base to trimming and J lost 4 bases, with 11 bases between them. For the CDR3, the DNA is TGTGCCAGCAGTGAAGGTCTGGGGGCTTACGAGCAGTACTTC. This gives the protein CASSEGLGAYEQYF.

V usage is TRBV5-1 and J usage is TRBJ1-2; D ambiguous. The CDR3 covers 13 residues. Germline values: CDR1 SGHRS, CDR2 YFSETQ. Trimming took off 3 bases at V and 2 bases at J, with 8 bases between the two ends. For the CDR3, the DNA is TGCGCCAGCAGCTCCACAGTAAACTATGGCTACACCTTC. It encodes CASSSTVNYGYTF. Combining the CDR3 with reference TRBV5-1 and TRBJ1-2 gives the whole variable domain KAGVTQTPRYLIKTRGQQVTLSCSPISGHRSVSWYQQTPGQGLQFLFEYFSETQRNKGNFPGRFSGRQFSNSRSEMNVSTLELGDSALYLCASSSTVNYGYTFGSGTRLTVV.

This clone has more than one count but fewer than ten. Distinct nucleotide sequences in the sample also encode this CDR3. The CDR3 coding sequence is TGCGCCAGCAGCTTCTCGGGTTCCTACGAGCAGTACTTC. It translates to CASSFSGSYEQYF. The chain combines TRBV5-1 with TRBJ2-7; no clear D. Trimming stripped 2 bases from V and 1 base from J, with 7 bases between. There are 13 residues in the CDR3. Germline values: CDR1 SGHRS, CDR2 YFSETQ.

The J gene is TRBJ2-7, the V gene TRBV4-3; 7 bases are shared with TRBD2. Trimming cost V 0 bases and J 5 bases; bases outside gene matches: 7. The CDR3 extends over 15 amino acids. Germline loops: CDR1 LGHNA, CDR2 YSLEER. In DNA form, the CDR3 reads TGCGCCAGCAGCCAAGACGGGGCTAGCGGCGACGAGCAGTACTTC. Translating it yields CASSQDGASGDEQYF.

This chain joins TRBV19 and TRBJ1-2, with a tentative D call TRBD1 (5 bases). CDR3 size: 16 residues. Germline loops: CDR1 LNHDA, CDR2 SQIVND (reference sequence). V was cut by 1 base and J by 4 bases, with 16 bases left in between. CDR3 DNA sequence: TGTGCCAGTAGTATAGCGGGGACTGCAGCACTCTATGGCTACACCTTC. Its protein product is CASSIAGTAALYGYTF.